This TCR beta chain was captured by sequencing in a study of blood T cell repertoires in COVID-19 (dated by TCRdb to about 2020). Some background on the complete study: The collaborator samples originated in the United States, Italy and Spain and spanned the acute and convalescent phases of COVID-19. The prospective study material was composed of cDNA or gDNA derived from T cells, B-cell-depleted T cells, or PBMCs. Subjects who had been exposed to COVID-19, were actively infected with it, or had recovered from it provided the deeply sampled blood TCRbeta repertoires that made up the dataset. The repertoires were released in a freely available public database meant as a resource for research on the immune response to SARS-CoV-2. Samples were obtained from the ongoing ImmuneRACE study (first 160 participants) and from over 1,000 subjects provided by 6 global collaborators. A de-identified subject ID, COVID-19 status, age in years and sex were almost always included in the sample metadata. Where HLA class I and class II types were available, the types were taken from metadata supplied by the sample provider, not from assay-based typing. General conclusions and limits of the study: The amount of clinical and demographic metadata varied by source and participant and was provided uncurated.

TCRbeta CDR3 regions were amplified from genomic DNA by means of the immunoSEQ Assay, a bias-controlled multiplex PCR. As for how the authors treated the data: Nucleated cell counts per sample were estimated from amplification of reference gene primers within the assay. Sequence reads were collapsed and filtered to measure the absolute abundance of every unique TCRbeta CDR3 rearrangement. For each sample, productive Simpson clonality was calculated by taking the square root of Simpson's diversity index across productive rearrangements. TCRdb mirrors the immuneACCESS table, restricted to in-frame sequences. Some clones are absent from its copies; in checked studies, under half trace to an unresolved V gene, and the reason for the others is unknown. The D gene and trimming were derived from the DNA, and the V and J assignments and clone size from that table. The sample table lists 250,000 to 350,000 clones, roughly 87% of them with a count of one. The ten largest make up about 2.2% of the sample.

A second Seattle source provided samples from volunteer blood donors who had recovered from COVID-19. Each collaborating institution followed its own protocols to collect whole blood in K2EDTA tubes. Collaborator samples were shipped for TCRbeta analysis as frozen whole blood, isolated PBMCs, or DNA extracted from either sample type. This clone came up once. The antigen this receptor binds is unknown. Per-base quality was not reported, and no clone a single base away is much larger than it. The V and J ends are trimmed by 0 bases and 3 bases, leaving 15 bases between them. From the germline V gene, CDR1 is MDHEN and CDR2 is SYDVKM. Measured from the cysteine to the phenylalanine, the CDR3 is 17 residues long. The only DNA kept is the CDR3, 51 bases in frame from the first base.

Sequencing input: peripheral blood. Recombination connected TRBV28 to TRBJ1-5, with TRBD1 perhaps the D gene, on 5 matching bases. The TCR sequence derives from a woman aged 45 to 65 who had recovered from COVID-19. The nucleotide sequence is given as TGTGCCAGCAGTTTATGGGTCGGGCAGGGCCCCAATCAGCCCCAGCATTTT. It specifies CASSLWVGQGPNQPQHF.